The 21 T cell receptor beta chains below were found in one sample sequenced in a study of vaccination effects on CD4 cells after COVID-19. The antigens of these receptors remain unknown. Between days 9 and 10 of culture, CD4+ T cells were separated out. Profiling relied on immunoSEQ multiplex PCR, and the TCRdb table lists in-frame clones only, not all of them. The sample lists about 64,000 clones, about 72% occurring once. The sample consisted of CD4+ T cells from PBMCs cultured without peptide, taken before COVID-19 vaccination. All receptors come from a human donor who had a prior SARS-CoV-2 infection.

The chain is built from TRBV2 and TRBJ2-7; 7 bases match TRBD1. The CDR3 length is 15 residues. V shed 7 bases and J 7 bases; nucleotides not matched to a gene: 16. In germline, CDR1 is SNHLY, CDR2 FYNNEI. As DNA, the CDR3 is TGTGCCAGCACCTCACAGGGGTTCCCGTCGGGAGAGCAGTACTTC. It is translated as CASTSQGFPSGEQYF. Supplemented by reference TRBV2 and TRBJ2-7, the full variable domain reads EPEVTQTPSHQVTQMGQEVILRCVPISNHLYFYWYRQILGQKVEFLVSFYNNEISEKSEIFDDQFSVERPDGSNFTLKIRSTKLEDSAMYFCASTSQGFPSGEQYFGPGTRLTVT.

This chain links TRBV5-8 with TRBJ1-6; D remains unclear. Trimming removed 0 bases from V and 0 bases from J, with 7 bases in between. The CDR3 loop spans 16 amino acids. In germline, CDR1 is SGHTS, CDR2 YDEGEE. The CDR3 sequence is CASSLEGRSYNSPLHF. The CDR3 bases are TGTGCCAGCAGCTTGGAAGGGCGCTCCTATAATTCACCCCTCCACTTT.

V gene TRBV12-3 or TRBV12-4 combines with J gene TRBJ1-3; D uncertain. This CDR3 contains 12 residues. V was trimmed by 4 bases and J by 5 bases, leaving 6 bases between them. The CDR3 spells CASSSDRNTIYF. The CDR3 nucleotides read TGTGCCAGCAGTTCCGACCGAAACACCATATATTTT.

V gene TRBV14 combines with J gene TRBJ2-7; 7 positions agree with TRBD1. CDR3 length: 16 residues. CDR1 SGHDN and CDR2 FVKESK come from the germline V gene. Germline trimming cut 0 bases from V and 3 bases from J; bases unmatched to any gene: 8. The CDR3 nucleotides are TGTGCCAGCAGCCAAGATATGGGGGACAGACGCTACGAGCAGTACTTC. It specifies CASSQDMGDRRYEQYF.

The rearrangement uses TRBV28 and TRBJ2-7, with 7 positions matching TRBD1. Per germline, CDR1 MDHEN and CDR2 SYDVKM. The CDR3 extends over 14 amino acids. With 5 bases clipped from V and 2 bases from J, the junction kept 6 bases outside the gene matches. The CDR3 DNA is TGTGCCAGCAGTCCCGGACAGGTGCCCTACGAGCAGTACTTC. The encoded protein is CASSPGQVPYEQYF.

In its sample, this clone was seen a few times. This rearrangement joins TRBV6-5 to TRBJ1-1; D remains ambiguous. This CDR3 has 14 amino acids. V lost 7 bases and J lost 1, with 13 bases in between. Germline assignment: CDR1 MNHEY and CDR2 SVGAGI. The CDR3 spells CASNPRRGNTEAFF. CDR3 DNA: TGTGCCAGCAACCCGCGTCGGGGGAACACTGAAGCTTTCTTT.

The chain is built from TRBV15 and TRBJ2-2, with D hard to call. Germline V lookup: CDR1 LNHNV, CDR2 YYDKDF (reference sequence). CDR3 length equals 16 residues. V lost 1 base and J 8 bases, leaving 17 bases between the germline ends. This chain's CDR3 is CATSRVGQTHGGELFF. Written as DNA, the CDR3 is TGTGCCACCAGCAGAGTCGGTCAGACTCACGGTGGGGAGCTGTTTTTT. Using reference TRBV15 and TRBJ2-2 for the parts outside the CDR3, the full variable domain is DAMVIQNPRYQVTQFGKPVTLSCSQTLNHNVMYWYQQKSSQAPKLLFHYYDKDFNNEADTPDNFQSRRPNTSFCFLDIRSPGLGDTAMYLCATSRVGQTHGGELFFGEGSRLTVL.

The rearrangement joins TRBV7-2 to TRBJ2-7, with 9 bases matching TRBD2. The J segment lost 0 bases and the V segment lost 10 bases, leaving 7 bases of the junction unmatched. CDR1 and CDR2 from the germline V gene are SGHTA and FQGNSA. The CDR3 covers 14 residues. The CDR3 loop reads CATQSGGHSYEQYF. The CDR3 region has the DNA TGTGCCACTCAGAGCGGGGGGCACTCCTACGAGCAGTACTTC.

The chain recombines TRBV7-8 with TRBJ2-2; 10 positions agree with TRBD2. J was trimmed by 1 base and V by 5 bases; bases with no gene match: 4. Germline CDR1 is SGHVS and CDR2 is FQNEAQ. CDR3 length equals 16 residues. The CDR3 region is CASSPLAGGNTGELFF. DNA for the CDR3: TGTGCCAGCAGCCCATTAGCGGGAGGGAACACCGGGGAGCTGTTTTTT.

The V and J genes are TRBV19 and TRBJ1-3, with unresolved D. V dropped 7 bases and J dropped 0 bases, with 7 bases sitting between them. The length of the CDR3 is 13 residues. The germline V gene has CDR1 LNHDA and CDR2 SQIVND (reference sequence). The CDR3 DNA is TGTGCCAGTATCGAGGACTCTGGAAACACCATATATTTT. It is translated as CASIEDSGNTIYF.

A single count supports this clone. The chain recombines TRBV7-6 with TRBJ2-7, with D tentatively TRBD2 (6 bases). V shed 5 bases and J shed 2 bases, with 16 bases lying between them. CDR3 length: 15 amino acids. CDR1 is SGHVS and CDR2 is FNYEAQ in the germline V gene. The CDR3 sequence: CASSRTDYSPYEQYF. In DNA, the CDR3 is TGTGCCAGCAGCCGCACGGACTACTCCCCCTACGAGCAGTACTTC.

The V and J genes are TRBV10-3 and TRBJ2-7, with D maybe TRBD1 (6 bases). Germline loops: CDR1 ENHRY, CDR2 SYGVKD. Trimming left V 2 bases short and J 8 bases short, with 16 bases between. CDR3 length equals 14 residues. The CDR3 DNA reads as TGTGCCATCAGTGAGCCGGACAGACAGGTGCAGCAGTACTTC. It is translated as CAISEPDRQVQQYF.

The gene calls are TRBV5-6 and TRBJ2-7; tentative D call: TRBD2 (6 bases). Germline CDR1 SGHDT, CDR2 YYEEEE. V lost 4 bases, J lost 4 bases, and 18 bases lay in between. This CDR3 is built from 15 residues. In nucleotides, the CDR3 is TGTGCCAGCAGCGCGGGACCGGGTCTCGGGTACGAGCAGTACTTC. This translates into CASSAGPGLGYEQYF.

The sample holds a few counts of this clone. The chain recombines TRBV18 with TRBJ2-3; tentatively, D is TRBD2 (6 bases). Trimming removed 0 bases at V and 4 bases at J, with 14 bases between. Germline V gene sequence: CDR1 KGHSH, CDR2 LQKENI. CDR3 length: 16 residues. The CDR3 DNA reads TGTGCCAGCTCACCACCGGTGTGGAGGGTGTCAGATACGCAGTATTTT. Translating gives CASSPPVWRVSDTQYF.

The rearrangement joins TRBV6-5 to TRBJ2-7; no reliable D call. CDR3 length: 15 residues. The V gene's germline CDR1 is MNHEY and CDR2 SVGAGI. Deletions cut 0 bases from V and 0 bases from J, with 9 bases between. The CDR3 DNA reads TGTGCCAGCAGTTACTCCTCCCGAGACTCCTACGAGCAGTACTTC. This sequence encodes CASSYSSRDSYEQYF.

J is TRBJ2-7 and V is TRBV6-5; no firm D call. Deletions cut 4 bases from V and 6 bases from J, with 10 bases between. CDR1 is MNHEY, CDR2 SVGAGI, per germline. CDR3 size: 12 residues. CDR3 sequence reads: CASSSTHGEQYF. CDR3 DNA: TGTGCCAGCAGTTCCACACACGGCGAGCAGTACTTC.

The rearrangement uses TRBV7-9 and TRBJ2-7; D possibly corresponds to TRBD2 (5 bases). V was clipped by 4 bases and J by 3 bases, with 10 bases between them. The germline V gene has CDR1 SEHNR and CDR2 FQNEAQ (reference sequence). The CDR3 is 13 residues long. CDR3 bases: TGTGCCAGCAGCTACGACCGGGACTACGAGCAGTACTTC. Encoded protein: CASSYDRDYEQYF.

This chain links TRBV7-3 with TRBJ2-1; D gene ambiguous. Germline values: CDR1 SGHTA, CDR2 FQGTGA. This CDR3 spans 14 amino acids. Trimming stripped 2 bases from V and 7 bases from J, with 12 bases between. The CDR3 is CASSLRLEQNEQFF. CDR3 nucleotides: TGTGCCAGCAGCTTACGGTTAGAGCAGAATGAGCAGTTCTTC.

The genes are TRBV12-3 or TRBV12-4 and TRBJ2-1; D is undetermined. The CDR3 runs to 11 residues. Trimming cost V 3 bases and J 7 bases, with 4 bases left between them. The CDR3 reads CASSLINEQFF. The CDR3 nucleotides read TGTGCCAGCAGTTTGATAAATGAGCAGTTCTTC.

The V and J genes are TRBV5-1 and TRBJ1-3, with D maybe TRBD1 (5 bases). Looked up from germline, CDR1 is SGHRS and CDR2 is YFSETQ. V was pared by 2 bases and J by 2 bases, with 14 bases between. There are 16 residues in the CDR3. The CDR3 nucleotides are TGCGCCAGCAGCTTTGACAGTGGATTCGCTGGAAACACCATATATTTT. This gives the protein CASSFDSGFAGNTIYF.

This clone was counted a few times. The chain carries TRBV5-5 and TRBJ2-3; D not resolved. Trimming took off 4 bases at V and 6 bases at J, with 12 bases between the two ends. Germline V gene sequence: CDR1 SGHKS, CDR2 YYEKEE (reference sequence). This CDR3 spans 13 amino acids. The CDR3 protein is CASSRAASDTQYF. The CDR3, as DNA: TGTGCCAGCAGCCGGGCGGCGTCGGATACGCAGTATTTT.